The 14 T cell receptor beta chains given below trace back to one sample, sequenced in a study of T cells after posttransplantation cyclophosphamide. Only in-frame clones appear in the TCRdb table, and some are missing; sequencing was by immunoSEQ multiplex PCR. The sample records tens of thousands of clones, roughly nine tenths being singletons. Sample: PBMCs. The receptor source for this set is a woman in her 50s in good health and a related stem cell transplant donor.

The chain couples TRBV5-1 to TRBJ2-2; 8 nucleotides agree with TRBD1. Germline trimming cut 3 bases from V and 5 bases from J; bases unmatched to any gene: 6. Per germline, CDR1 SGHRS and CDR2 YFSETQ. CDR3 size: 15 residues. The CDR3 DNA reads TGCGCCAGCAGCTCCGGGACAGGTGTAACCGGGGAGCTGTTTTTT. Residues: CASSSGTGVTGELFF.

V usage is TRBV9 and J usage is TRBJ2-1; D remains unclear. V was clipped by 4 bases and J by 6 bases, with 14 bases between them. CDR1 and CDR2 (germline): SGDLS, YYNGEE. The CDR3 loop spans 14 amino acids. CDR3 in amino acids: CASSTAGLLNEQFF. CDR3 bases: TGTGCCAGCAGCACAGCTGGCCTTCTCAATGAGCAGTTCTTC.

The chain recombines TRBV7-9 with TRBJ2-7; 7 bases match TRBD1. The junction had 11 bases not matched to a gene; V was cut back by 3 bases and J by 6 bases. The CDR3 covers 15 residues. Per germline, CDR1 SEHNR and CDR2 FQNEAQ (reference sequence). CDR3 protein: CASSFNRGLRSEQYF. CDR3 sequence (DNA): TGTGCCAGCAGCTTTAATAGGGGGCTTAGGTCCGAGCAGTACTTC.

V and J are TRBV5-1 and TRBJ2-7, with 7 positions matching TRBD1. V lost 7 bases, J lost 0 bases, and 7 bases stayed unmatched. The CDR3 spans 14 residues. Germline V CDR1 and CDR2: SGHRS, YFSETQ. The CDR3 DNA follows: TGCGCCAGCCGGACAGGAACAAACTCCTACGAGCAGTACTTC. It encodes CASRTGTNSYEQYF.

J is TRBJ2-1 and V is TRBV5-4, with D possibly matching TRBD2 (5 bases). This CDR3 is built from 13 residues. Between the trimmed V and J ends, which lost 1 base and 6 bases, there was a span of 8 bases. CDR1 and CDR2 from the germline V gene are SGHNT and YYREEE (reference sequence). This CDR3 reads CASSLSGSNEQFF. CDR3 bases: TGTGCCAGCAGCTTGAGCGGATCCAATGAGCAGTTCTTC. Looking up the rest from reference TRBV5-4 and TRBJ2-1 gives the full variable domain: ETGVTQSPTHLIKTRGQQVTLRCSSQSGHNTVSWYQQALGQGPQFIFQYYREEENGRGNFPPRFSGLQFPNYSSELNVNALELDDSALYLCASSLSGSNEQFFGPGTRLTVL.

The table lists this clone with a count of one. This chain links TRBV5-6 with TRBJ2-5, with 10 bases fitting TRBD1. This CDR3 spans 14 amino acids. From germline, CDR1 is SGHDT and CDR2 YYEEEE. With 5 bases clipped from V and 4 bases from J, the junction kept 5 bases outside the gene matches. CDR3 region: CASSYGQGVETQYF. The CDR3, as DNA: TGTGCCAGCAGTTATGGACAGGGGGTAGAGACCCAGTACTTC.

The chain uses TRBV7-9 and TRBJ1-3; D not certain. Germline V gene data show CDR1 as SEHNR and CDR2 as FQNEAQ (reference sequence). Trimming stripped 7 bases from V and 0 bases from J, with 22 bases between. CDR3 length: 18 amino acids. The CDR3 sequence is CASTAREGKGSSGNTIYF. DNA for the CDR3: TGTGCCAGCACCGCTCGGGAGGGAAAAGGGTCCTCTGGAAACACCATATATTTT.

The chain uses TRBV5-8 and TRBJ1-4, with 10 nucleotides matching TRBD1. Germline lookup yields CDR1 SGHTS and CDR2 YDEGEE. The CDR3 sequence is 13 residues long. The J segment lost 8 bases and the V segment lost 5 bases, leaving 3 bases of the junction unmatched. CDR3 DNA sequence: TGTGCCAGCAGGGTGACAGGGGGCGAAAAACTGTTTTTT. Translating it yields CASRVTGGEKLFF.

This chain connects TRBV11-2 to TRBJ2-1; D possibly corresponds to TRBD2 (5 bases). The germline gives CDR1 SGHAT, CDR2 FQNNGV. Trimming removed 3 bases from V and 6 bases from J, with 12 bases in between. The CDR3 contains 14 residues. The CDR3 protein is CASSLAGFGNEQFF. The CDR3 coding sequence is TGTGCCAGCAGCTTGGCGGGCTTTGGCAATGAGCAGTTCTTC.

This chain uses TRBV29-1 with TRBJ2-7; the D gene is possibly TRBD1 (6 bases). Trimming cost V 8 bases and J 0 bases, with 11 bases left between them. The CDR3 sequence is 12 residues long. CDR1 and CDR2 (germline): SQVTM, ANQGSEA. In DNA form, the CDR3 reads TGCAGCCTAAGGACAGACTCCTACGAGCAGTACTTC. This gives the protein CSLRTDSYEQYF.

This chain joins TRBV5-1 and TRBJ2-7, with 8 bases matching TRBD1. The CDR3 extends over 16 amino acids. CDR1 and CDR2 from the germline V gene are SGHRS and YFSETQ. Germline trimming cut 1 base from V and 5 bases from J; bases unmatched to any gene: 11. The CDR3 spells CASSLSGSDRGNEQYF. The CDR3 DNA reads as TGCGCCAGCAGCTTGAGTGGGTCCGACAGGGGAAACGAGCAGTACTTC.

V usage is TRBV6-5 and J usage is TRBJ2-2, with 8 nucleotides matching TRBD2. This CDR3 contains 15 residues. In germline, CDR1 is MNHEY, CDR2 SVGAGI. V gave up 2 bases and J gave up 1 base; unmatched junction bases: 0. CDR3 region: CASSYSGGNTGELFF. The CDR3 nucleotides are TGTGCCAGCAGTTACAGCGGGGGGAACACCGGGGAGCTGTTTTTT.

This clone was seen more than once but under ten times. The V call is TRBV29-1, the J call TRBJ2-7; 14 nucleotides line up with TRBD2. CDR3 size: 18 residues. J was trimmed by 3 bases and V by 6 bases; bases with no gene match: 16. Germline loops: CDR1 SQVTM, CDR2 ANQGSEA. The chain's CDR3 is CSVRTPGLAGVLSYEQYF. DNA of the CDR3: TGCAGCGTCCGCACCCCGGGACTAGCGGGAGTACTCAGCTACGAGCAGTACTTC.

The CDR3 region is CASSLSTGNQPQHF. DNA of the CDR3: TGTGCCAGCAGCTTAAGTACAGGCAATCAGCCCCAGCATTTT. V and J are TRBV7-9 and TRBJ1-5; D remains unclear. With 2 bases removed from V and 2 bases from J, the gap between germline ends came to 7 bases. This CDR3 has 14 residues. Per germline, CDR1 SEHNR and CDR2 FQNEAQ (reference sequence).